The 9 T cell receptor beta chains below were found in one sample sequenced in a study of OX40 agonist ivuxolimab in advanced cancers. Method: immunoSEQ multiplex PCR; TCRdb's copy keeps in-frame clones and lacks some. The table shows about 110,000 clones, with 85% to 95% occurring only once. The sequencing here drew on CD4+ or CD8+ T cells sorted from blood, taken in a trial of the OX40 agonist ivuxolimab. All receptors come from an adult with an advanced solid tumor such as melanoma, head and neck, liver or kidney cancer.

The chain links TRBV30 to TRBJ2-3; perhaps D is TRBD1 or TRBD2 (6 bases each). The CDR3 is made up of 14 amino acids. The V end lost 4 bases, the J end lost 4 bases, and 15 bases lay between the germline ends. In germline, CDR1 is GTSNPN, CDR2 SVGIG (reference sequence). CDR3 sequence reads: CAWKGGPHPDTQYF. The CDR3 DNA reads TGTGCCTGGAAGGGGGGCCCTCATCCAGATACGCAGTATTTT.

J is TRBJ1-2 and V is TRBV18; D remains ambiguous. Germline assignment: CDR1 KGHSH and CDR2 LQKENI. V was pared by 3 bases and J by 4 bases, with 12 bases between. The CDR3 totals 14 residues. The CDR3 region has the DNA TGTGCCAGCTCACCGCAGACGGGAGCCTATGGCTACACCTTC. Its translation: CASSPQTGAYGYTF.

The chain combines TRBV7-3 with TRBJ2-5, with TRBD2 matching over 8 bases. Germline V gene lookup returns CDR1 SGHTA and CDR2 FQGTGA. The CDR3 consists of 15 residues. V gave up 4 bases and J gave up 5 bases; unmatched junction bases: 9. The CDR3 loop is CASSSTRGGLETQYF. The CDR3 DNA reads TGTGCCAGCAGCTCAACTCGGGGGGGCCTGGAGACCCAGTACTTC. The variable domain in full, with the rest retrieved from reference TRBV7-3 and TRBJ2-5, is GAGVSQTPSNKVTEKGKYVELRCDPISGHTALYWYRQSLGQGPEFLIYFQGTGAADDSGLPNDRFFAVRPEGSVSTLKIQRTERGDSAVYLCASSSTRGGLETQYFGPGTRLLVL.

V usage is TRBV7-2 and J usage is TRBJ2-3; D is unclear. In germline, CDR1 is SGHTA, CDR2 FQGNSA. Trimming pared 2 bases from V and 3 bases from J, leaving 15 bases between. The CDR3 extends over 16 amino acids. DNA of the CDR3: TGTGCCAGCAGCTTAAACAGTTTGAGTTTTACAGATACGCAGTATTTT. It yields the protein CASSLNSLSFTDTQYF.

The chain carries TRBV7-8 and TRBJ2-7; 10 positions agree with TRBD2. The CDR3 is 15 residues long. Germline loops: CDR1 SGHVS, CDR2 FQNEAQ. J gave up 2 bases and V 5 bases, and 6 bases lay outside the gene matches. The CDR3, as DNA: TGTGCCAGCAGCCCTCTAGCGGGGGTCGCCTACGAGCAGTACTTC. This translates into CASSPLAGVAYEQYF.

The chain has TRBV19 and TRBJ2-5; tentative D call: TRBD2 (7 bases). Trimming stripped 3 bases from V and 5 bases from J, with 16 bases between. The V gene's germline CDR1 is LNHDA and CDR2 SQIVND (reference sequence). The CDR3 contains 15 residues. CDR3 nucleotides: TGTGCCAGTAGTATGGCGGGGGCGAAAAGGGAGACCCAGTACTTC. Translated: CASSMAGAKRETQYF.

The rearrangement joins TRBV11-1 to TRBJ2-7, with D perhaps matching TRBD1 or TRBD2 (5 bases each). The CDR3 runs to 15 residues. Germline V gives CDR1 SGHAT, CDR2 FQDESV (reference sequence). V shed 5 bases and J shed 3 bases, with 17 bases lying between them. The CDR3 loop reads CASSQGTLPHYEQYF. For the CDR3, the DNA is TGTGCCAGCAGCCAAGGGACGCTACCCCACTACGAGCAGTACTTC. The full variable domain, with the rest looked up from reference TRBV11-1 and TRBJ2-7, is EAEVAQSPRYKITEKSQAVAFWCDPISGHATLYWYRQILGQGPELLVQFQDESVVDDSQLPKDRFSAERLKGVDSTLKIQPAELGDSAMYLCASSQGTLPHYEQYFGPGTRLTVT.

The chain employs TRBV6-5 and TRBJ1-2; D is possibly TRBD1 (6 bases). Deletions cut 4 bases from V and 3 bases from J, with 15 bases between. Germline loops: CDR1 MNHEY, CDR2 SVGAGI. This CDR3 contains 15 residues. CDR3: CASSSWRGSDYGYTF. As DNA, the CDR3 is TGTGCCAGCAGTTCATGGAGGGGGTCTGACTATGGCTACACCTTC.

CDR3 residues: CASSELSSGDTQYF. The CDR3, as DNA: TGTGCCAGCAGTGAACTCTCTAGCGGCGATACGCAGTATTTT. J is TRBJ2-3 and V is TRBV6-1; 7 nucleotides agree with TRBD2. V shed 2 bases, J shed 6 bases, and the junction held 5 bases outside the gene matches. Germline CDR1 reads MNHNS; CDR2 reads SASEGT. The CDR3 runs 14 residues.